This T cell receptor (beta chain) stems from a study of T cells expressing NK-cell markers. Study background: CD3+CD56+NKG2C+, CD3+CD56+NKG2C- and CD3+CD56-NKG2C+ T cells, once sorted, supplied the TCR beta repertoires. Notes on the study in general: The same clonotypes also predominated in the CD3+CD56-NKG2C+ fraction of several donors.

UMIs accompanied the 5'RACE template switching by which TCR beta cDNA was made. TCRdb re-called the 5' RACE reads and gives one entry per CDR3 protein, without DNA. The sample has 200,000 to 300,000 distinct CDR3 sequences; the top ten hold around 0.42%. Germline values: CDR1 SQVTM, CDR2 ANQGSEA. The CDR3 contains 17 residues. In the case of this clonotype: The antigen is undetermined.

The sequenced sample was blood T cells: a sorted CD56 or NKG2C T cell subset, CD4+ or CD8+ T cells, or bulk PBMC T cells (not recorded which). V gene TRBV29-1 combines with J gene TRBJ2-7; absent DNA, TCRdb's TRBD2 call cannot be checked. This sequence originates from a young man in good health. CDR3 sequence reads: CSARQIAGGKGAGEQYF.